One and the same sample provided the 13 T cell receptor beta chains below, sequenced in a study of cytomegalovirus exposure and HLA in healthy donors. PCR primers comprised 60 Vbeta and 13 Jbeta primers. This table comes from immunoSEQ multiplex PCR, and its TCRdb copy is limited to in-frame clones, with some not included. The profile shows 210,000 or so clones, just over 75% of them singletons. Sequencing was performed on PBMCs. The receptors shown here come from a man aged 18 to 29 in good health and CMV-seronegative.

The rearrangement links TRBV28 to TRBJ2-1; the D gene is possibly TRBD2 (5 bases). The V and J ends lost 6 bases and 6 bases respectively, with 15 bases between them. This CDR3 has 14 amino acids. Germline V gives CDR1 MDHEN, CDR2 SYDVKM. CDR3 protein: CASRHNWAGNEQFF. The CDR3 nucleotides read TGTGCCAGCAGACATAATTGGGCGGGCAATGAGCAGTTCTTC.

This chain joins TRBV23-1 and TRBJ1-5; 8 bases align to TRBD1. TRBV23-1 carries the ORF label, with uncertain function. CDR3 length: 17 residues. V lost 2 bases, J lost 6 bases, and 12 bases stayed unmatched. CDR3 protein: CASSQPKGAGGFQPQHF. The DNA of the CDR3 is TGCGCCAGCAGTCAACCAAAAGGGGCAGGGGGCTTTCAGCCCCAGCATTTT.

The chain joins TRBV7-9 to TRBJ1-3, with TRBD1 as a possible D gene (6 bases). Trimming shortened V by 7 bases and J by 2 bases, and 12 bases separated the two germline ends. Germline V gene data show CDR1 as SEHNR and CDR2 as FQNEAQ (reference sequence). The CDR3 runs 14 residues. The DNA for the CDR3 is TGTGCCAGCACCTACAGGGCCCCTGGAAACACCATATATTTT. Translating gives CASTYRAPGNTIYF.

This clone was picked up a small number of times. The chain has TRBV6-5 and TRBJ1-4; 9 nucleotides align to TRBD1. From germline, CDR1 is MNHEY and CDR2 SVGAGI. This CDR3 has 14 residues. V lost 5 bases, J lost 7 bases, and 5 bases stayed unmatched. Here the CDR3 DNA reads TGTGCCAGCAGTCCGGACAGGGGCGGTGAAAAACTGTTTTTT. It encodes CASSPDRGGEKLFF.

V gene TRBV19 combines with J gene TRBJ2-4, with TRBD2 matching over 7 bases. Germline V lookup: CDR1 LNHDA, CDR2 SQIVND (reference sequence). Trimming at V came to 7 bases and at J to 0 bases, leaving 6 bases not matched to a gene. The CDR3 loop spans 15 amino acids. The chain's CDR3 is CASKEGGLAKNIQYF. CDR3 DNA sequence: TGTGCCAGTAAGGAGGGAGGGCTAGCCAAAAACATTCAGTACTTC.

J is TRBJ2-7 and V is TRBV2; 7 bases agree with TRBD2. With 8 bases clipped from V and 7 bases from J, the junction kept 14 bases outside the gene matches. The CDR3 has 14 residues. CDR1 is SNHLY, CDR2 FYNNEI, per germline. The CDR3 region has the DNA TGTGCCAGCCACGTGGAAGGGCCAGCGGGGGAGCAGTACTTC. Translation gives CASHVEGPAGEQYF.

The rearrangement joins TRBV18 to TRBJ1-1; the D is unclear. This CDR3 comprises 15 residues. Germline values: CDR1 KGHSH, CDR2 LQKENI. Trimming left V 6 bases short and J 1 base short, with 15 bases between. The CDR3 protein is CASSLGREGNTEAFF. CDR3 bases: TGTGCCAGCTCTTTAGGTCGCGAGGGGAACACTGAAGCTTTCTTT. The complete variable domain, with remaining parts taken from reference TRBV18 and TRBJ1-1, reads NAGVMQNPRHLVRRRGQEARLRCSPMKGHSHVYWYRQLPEEGLKFMVYLQKENIIDESGMPKERFSAEFPKEGPSILRIQQVVRGDSAAYFCASSLGREGNTEAFFGQGTRLTVV.

The chain uses TRBV25-1 and TRBJ1-4; 10 nucleotides line up with TRBD1. Germline V gene data show CDR1 as MGHDK and CDR2 as SYGVNS. The CDR3 contains 15 residues. V shed 4 bases, J shed 8 bases, and the junction held 7 bases outside the gene matches. As DNA, the CDR3 is TGTGCCAGCAGTGGGGACAGGGGCGGAGGAGAAAAACTGTTTTTT. The encoded protein is CASSGDRGGGEKLFF.

The chain carries TRBV25-1 and TRBJ2-1, with D possibly matching TRBD2 (6 bases). CDR1 MGHDK and CDR2 SYGVNS come from the germline V gene. Trimming removed 4 bases from V and 7 bases from J, with 17 bases in between. The CDR3 spans 15 residues. CDR3 nucleotides: TGTGCCAGCAGTGGAGCCCCGGGGGATCGAAATGAGCAGTTCTTC. It is translated as CASSGAPGDRNEQFF.

The chain recombines TRBV5-6 with TRBJ2-7, with 10 positions matching TRBD2. After removal of 4 bases from V and 6 bases from J, the junction contained 13 bases not matched to a gene. The germline CDR1 and CDR2 sequences are SGHDT and YYEEEE. The CDR3 covers 16 residues. The CDR3 here is CASSQWLAGVQGEQYF. CDR3 nucleotide sequence: TGTGCCAGCAGCCAGTGGCTAGCGGGAGTTCAGGGCGAGCAGTACTTC.

The chain has TRBV5-4 and TRBJ1-3, with D hard to call. The germline V and J ends were trimmed by 0 bases and 3 bases, with 13 bases remaining between them. The CDR3 spans 16 residues. Germline lookup yields CDR1 SGHNT and CDR2 YYREEE (reference sequence). The CDR3 is CASSLDPTGVGNTIYF. CDR3 bases: TGTGCCAGCAGCTTGGACCCGACCGGAGTTGGAAACACCATATATTTT.

The chain has TRBV9 and TRBJ1-3, with D unresolved. The germline V gene encodes CDR1 SGDLS and CDR2 YYNGEE. With 4 bases removed from V and 6 bases from J, the gap between germline ends came to 23 bases. The CDR3 length is 17 residues. The CDR3 reads CASSPGNTLRRVNTIYF. CDR3 nucleotides: TGTGCCAGCAGCCCCGGAAATACCCTACGTCGGGTAAACACCATATATTTT.

J is TRBJ2-7 and V is TRBV9; 12 bases align to TRBD2. This CDR3 spans 15 amino acids. V was pared by 3 bases and J by 0 bases, with 1 base of the junction left unmatched. Germline V gene lookup returns CDR1 SGDLS and CDR2 YYNGEE. The CDR3 coding sequence is TGTGCCAGCAGCGCGACTAGCGGGAGCTCCTACGAGCAGTACTTC. This sequence encodes CASSATSGSSYEQYF.